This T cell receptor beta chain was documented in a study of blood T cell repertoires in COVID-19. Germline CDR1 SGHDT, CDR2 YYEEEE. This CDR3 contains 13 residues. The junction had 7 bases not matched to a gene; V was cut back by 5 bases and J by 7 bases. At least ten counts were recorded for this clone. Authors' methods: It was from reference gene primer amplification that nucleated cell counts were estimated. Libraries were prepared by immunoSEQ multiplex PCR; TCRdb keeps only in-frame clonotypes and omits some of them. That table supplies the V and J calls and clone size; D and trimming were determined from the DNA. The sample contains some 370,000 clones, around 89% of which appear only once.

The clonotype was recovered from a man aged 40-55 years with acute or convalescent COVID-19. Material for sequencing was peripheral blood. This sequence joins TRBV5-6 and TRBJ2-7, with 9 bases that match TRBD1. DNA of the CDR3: TGTGCCAGCAGTACAGGGGGCTCGAGAGAGCAGTACTTC. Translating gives CASSTGGSREQYF.